These 21 T cell receptor beta chains originate from one sample sequenced in a study of human T cells and chemical hapten exposure. TCRdb itself ran the RACE reads through MiXCR, one entry per CDR3 protein. The table has 380,000 or so distinct CDR3 sequences, about 4.8% seen once. Time point described: patch test 1, 2 weeks after DPC sensitization. Treatment specified: therapeutic diphenylcyclopropenone sensitization with weekly scalp DPC. The specimen comprised whole blood, sampled in connection with sensitization to the hapten diphenylcyclopropenone (DPC). These receptors came from a woman between 50 and 59 years old with alopecia areata. Some clones in this sample may be carry-over from other donors' samples.

The V call is TRBV10-3, the J call TRBJ1-5, with TRBD1 matching 9 bases. V lost 5 bases, J lost 0 bases, and 11 bases stayed unmatched. CDR1 ENHRY and CDR2 SYGVKD come from the germline V gene. There are 18 residues in the CDR3. The CDR3 DNA reads as TGTGCCATCAGTCGAGAAGAGGGGACAGGGCTTAGCAATCAGCCCCAGCATTTT. Protein product: CAISREEGTGLSNQPQHF.

This clonotype was detected ten times or more. The chain recombines TRBV20-1 with TRBJ1-4; tentatively, D is TRBD1 (5 bases). Germline V CDR1 and CDR2: DFQATT, SNEGSKA (reference sequence). V lost 0 bases, J lost 8 bases, and 13 bases lay in between. The CDR3 covers 14 residues. CDR3 residues: CSARDGQGTEKLFF. CDR3 sequence (DNA): TGCAGTGCTAGAGATGGGCAGGGAACCGAAAAACTGTTTTTT.

The table lists this clonotype with many counts. The V call is TRBV27, the J call TRBJ1-5; D remains ambiguous. Trimming removed 2 bases from V and 1 base from J, with 9 bases in between. Per germline, CDR1 MNHEY and CDR2 SMNVEV (reference sequence). This CDR3 is built from 15 residues. This chain's CDR3 is CASSLVSGSNQPQHF. The DNA of the CDR3 is TGTGCCAGCAGTTTAGTCTCTGGGAGCAATCAGCCCCAGCATTTT.

The rearrangement joins TRBV29-1 to TRBJ2-2; a possible D gene is TRBD1 (5 bases). V shed 4 bases and J shed 5 bases, with 11 bases lying between them. Germline CDR1 SQVTM, CDR2 ANQGSEA. The CDR3 runs 13 residues. For the CDR3, the DNA is TGCAGCGTTGCAGCCAGGGAAACCGGGGAGCTGTTTTTT. Amino acid sequence: CSVAARETGELFF.

This clonotype was detected ten times or more. The rearrangement uses TRBV12-3 or TRBV12-4 and TRBJ1-3; unclear D gene. Trimming pared 2 bases from V and 0 bases from J, leaving 11 bases between. The CDR3 has 16 residues. The CDR3 loop reads CASSLLVKFSGNTIYF. The CDR3 coding sequence is TGTGCCAGCAGTTTACTTGTGAAATTCTCTGGAAACACCATATATTTT.

The chain uses TRBV12-5 and TRBJ2-1, with 8 bases fitting TRBD2. This CDR3 contains 17 residues. The germline V gene has CDR1 LGHNT and CDR2 FRNRAP. V trimming: 1 base; J trimming: 2 bases; junction bases outside the gene matches: 7. DNA of the CDR3: TGTGCTAGTGGTTTGGGGATCAGCGGGAGCGCCTACAATGAGCAGTTCTTC. Translating it yields CASGLGISGSAYNEQFF.

The CDR3 DNA reads as TGTGCCAGCACCACCCATCTCGGCAGTACCTACGAGCAGTACTTC. Translating gives CASTTHLGSTYEQYF. The chain uses TRBV28 and TRBJ2-7; D unclear. The ends were cut back, 7 bases at V and 2 bases at J, with 18 bases in the middle. The CDR3 sequence is 15 residues long. The germline gives CDR1 MDHEN, CDR2 SYDVKM.

This clonotype was found many times. The J gene is TRBJ2-7, the V gene TRBV5-6; D gene uncertain. V lost 0 bases, J lost 2 bases, and 3 bases lay in between. The CDR3 is 12 amino acids. The germline gives CDR1 SGHDT, CDR2 YYEEEE. The CDR3 sequence is CASSLATYEQYF. The CDR3 DNA reads TGTGCCAGCAGCTTGGCCACCTACGAGCAGTACTTC.

There are many counts of this clonotype. The rearrangement uses TRBV24-1 and TRBJ2-2; 7 positions match TRBD2. The length of the CDR3 is 14 residues. Trimming cost V 5 bases and J 2 bases; bases outside gene matches: 1. CDR1 and CDR2 (germline): KGHDR, SFDVKD. CDR3 amino acids: CATSAGLNTGELFF. CDR3 DNA: TGTGCCACCAGTGCGGGACTAAACACCGGGGAGCTGTTTTTT.

This clonotype was picked up many times. The chain couples TRBV29-1 to TRBJ2-5, with D perhaps TRBD2 (6 bases). V was pared by 6 bases and J by 5 bases, with 25 bases between. CDR1 SQVTM and CDR2 ANQGSEA come from the germline V gene. The CDR3 consists of 16 residues. The CDR3 bases are TGCAGCGTCTCAATAGCGGTCCCTTCCCTGGGGGAGACCCAGTACTTC. Protein product: CSVSIAVPSLGETQYF.

This clonotype was seen at least ten times. V gene TRBV28 combines with J gene TRBJ2-1, with 10 bases lining up with TRBD1. The CDR3 is 15 amino acids. Germline V gives CDR1 MDHEN, CDR2 SYDVKM. J was trimmed by 3 bases and V by 2 bases; bases with no gene match: 1. The CDR3 here is CASSLGTGVYNEQFF. The DNA of the CDR3 is TGTGCCAGCAGTTTAGGGACAGGGGTCTACAATGAGCAGTTCTTC. Combining the CDR3 with reference TRBV28 and TRBJ2-1 gives the whole variable domain DVKVTQSSRYLVKRTGEKVFLECVQDMDHENMFWYRQDPGLGLRLIYFSYDVKMKEKGDIPEGYSVSREKKERFSLILESASTNQTSMYLCASSLGTGVYNEQFFGPGTRLTVL.

The rearrangement links TRBV4-1 to TRBJ2-7, with TRBD1 identical over 7 bases. The CDR3 covers 15 residues. J gave up 1 base and V 2 bases, and 5 bases lay outside the gene matches. Germline V lookup: CDR1 MGHRA, CDR2 YSYEKL. CDR3 residues: CASSQLTGMSYEQYF. In DNA form, the CDR3 reads TGCGCCAGCAGCCAATTGACAGGGATGTCCTACGAGCAGTACTTC.

This clonotype was detected only a few times. The rearrangement uses TRBV7-2 and TRBJ1-2; D ambiguous. V gave up 0 bases and J gave up 7 bases, with 9 bases separating them. The germline V gene has CDR1 SGHTA and CDR2 FQGNSA. The CDR3 length is 13 residues. The chain's CDR3 is CASSLAFAAGYTF. CDR3 nucleotides: TGTGCCAGCAGCTTAGCGTTCGCAGCTGGCTACACCTTC.

The chain recombines TRBV27 with TRBJ2-5; no firm D call. Trimming took 5 bases from V and 2 from J, leaving 12 bases between them. This CDR3 is built from 14 residues. Germline V gene sequence: CDR1 MNHEY, CDR2 SMNVEV (reference sequence). The DNA for the CDR3 is TGTGCCAGCAGTCCCCGGAGCACTCAAGAGACCCAGTACTTC. The encoded protein is CASSPRSTQETQYF.

The sample holds many counts of this clonotype. The chain couples TRBV20-1 to TRBJ1-2, with D hard to call. Germline V gives CDR1 DFQATT, CDR2 SNEGSKA (reference sequence). Trimming pared 0 bases from V and 4 bases from J, leaving 9 bases between. CDR3 length equals 13 residues. CDR3 in DNA: TGCAGTGCTAGAGAGGAGAACATCTATGGCTACACCTTC. This gives the protein CSAREENIYGYTF.

This clonotype was detected a few times. The chain recombines TRBV11-2 with TRBJ2-7; possible D gene TRBD2, 5 bases. Trimming left V 5 bases short and J 6 bases short, with 17 bases between. The CDR3 loop spans 14 amino acids. The germline V gene has CDR1 SGHAT and CDR2 FQNNGV. This CDR3 reads CASSPDAGGSEQYF. The CDR3 DNA reads as TGTGCCAGCAGCCCGGACGCGGGCGGATCCGAGCAGTACTTC.

In this sample, this clonotype turned up many times. The V and J genes are TRBV19 and TRBJ2-7, with TRBD1 matching over 12 bases. V lost 4 bases and J lost 3; bases outside the gene matches: 4. This CDR3 is 15 amino acids long. The germline gives CDR1 LNHDA, CDR2 SQIVND (reference sequence). For the CDR3, the DNA is TGTGCCAGTAGTAGGGACAGGGGGCGCCTCTACGAGCAGTACTTC. As protein: CASSRDRGRLYEQYF.

This clonotype was seen many times. The chain carries TRBV7-8 and TRBJ1-1; no definite D call. Trimming removed 2 bases at V and 7 bases at J, with 11 bases between. Germline V lookup: CDR1 SGHVS, CDR2 FQNEAQ. This CDR3 is built from 13 residues. The CDR3 region has the DNA TGTGCCAGCAGCTTACGGGTTTCCGGTGAAGCTTTCTTT. Encoded protein: CASSLRVSGEAFF.

This clonotype has a count of ten or more. The chain carries TRBV12-3 or TRBV12-4 and TRBJ2-1, with D perhaps matching TRBD2 (6 bases). Between the trimmed V and J ends, which lost 5 bases and 5 bases, there was a span of 10 bases. CDR3 length: 13 residues. CDR3 region: CASSPGLDNEQFF. In DNA, the CDR3 is TGTGCCAGCAGTCCGGGACTCGACAATGAGCAGTTCTTC.

The rearrangement links TRBV18 to TRBJ2-7; TRBD2 might be the D (5 bases). The V gene's germline CDR1 is KGHSH and CDR2 LQKENI. The CDR3 consists of 18 residues. Trimming stripped 1 base from V and 0 bases from J, with 19 bases between. The CDR3: CASSPRSGNSYRSYEQYF. The CDR3 nucleotides read TGTGCCAGCTCACCACGTTCGGGAAACAGTTACCGCTCCTACGAGCAGTACTTC.

The chain couples TRBV3-1 to TRBJ2-7, with TRBD1 matching over 9 bases. Germline CDR1 and CDR2: LGHDT and YNNKEL (reference sequence). The CDR3 contains 16 residues. The trim removed 2 bases at V and 6 bases at J, leaving 11 bases unmatched. CDR3 bases: TGTGCCAGCAGCCAAACCGGAACAGGGGGCCGGTCCGAGCAGTACTTC. Encoded protein: CASSQTGTGGRSEQYF.